This T cell receptor (beta chain) was captured in a study of human versus mouse CDR3 diversity and MHC coevolution. Trimming shortened V by 0 bases and J by 2 bases, and 5 bases separated the two germline ends. CDR1 is SGHTA and CDR2 is FQGNSA in the germline V gene. The CDR3 is 14 residues long. Using immunoSEQ multiplex PCR, the repertoire was profiled, and TCRdb retains in-frame clones only, with some absent. The repertoire includes tens of thousands of clones, about 93% of them detected once, and 1.3% to 1.5% sits in the top ten. Input material: naive CD4+ T cells from blood. Noted subset: CD45RO-negative CD62L-positive naive CD4 T cells. The rearrangement uses TRBV7-2 and TRBJ1-5; possibly TRBD1 for D (5 bases). The source of this sequence is a person aged 30-69 years in good health. CDR3 loop: CASSLAGGNQPQHF. Written as DNA, the CDR3 is TGTGCCAGCAGCTTAGCAGGGGGCAATCAGCCCCAGCATTTT.